A selection of T cell receptor beta chains follows, all from one sample in a study of read filtering for tumor transcriptome and immune sequencing. TCRdb reprocessed the reads with MiXCR, giving one entry per CDR3 protein. The data contain roughly 93,000 distinct CDR3 sequences, under 25% of them seen just once; the ten biggest clones take up 11%. The sequencing input was a population of CD138-negative cells sorted from bone marrow. The receptors come from a donor aged 40 or over with multiple myeloma. The CDR3 runs from the conserved cysteine through the conserved F or W. D genes are given only for firm matches. Clone size is shown for a subset of rows, as once, few, many or a class of expanded clone.

clone size: many; V gene: TRBV6-5; J gene: TRBJ2-4; D gene: NA; CDR3 protein: CASRGGGLAKNIQYF; CDR3 DNA: TGTGCCAGCAGGGGGGGTGGACTAGCCAAAAACATTCAGTACTTC
clone size: many; V gene: TRBV15; J gene: TRBJ2-7; D gene: TRBD2; CDR3 protein: CATSRDHGGEDEQYF; CDR3 DNA: TGTGCCACCAGCAGAGATCATGGGGGGGAGGACGAGCAGTACTTC
clone size: once; V gene: TRBV6-5; J gene: TRBJ2-3; D gene: NA; CDR3 protein: CARSRFASGLYSDTQYF; CDR3 DNA: TGTGCCCGCAGTCGATTCGCCTCGGGACTCTACTCAGATACGCAGTATTTT
clone size: NA; V gene: TRBV5-1; J gene: TRBJ2-2; D gene: NA; CDR3 protein: CAISLASGAYTGELFF; CDR3 DNA: TGCGCCATCAGCTTGGCCTCAGGGGCTTACACCGGGGAGCTGTTCTTT
clone size: many; V gene: TRBV5-1; J gene: TRBJ1-1; D gene: NA; CDR3 protein: CASSRGFLEAFF; CDR3 DNA: TGCGCCAGCAGCCGAGGGTTTTTGGAAGCTTTCTTT
clone size: many; V gene: TRBV6-2/TRBV6-3; J gene: TRBJ2-3; D gene: TRBD2; CDR3 protein: CASSLDSGGLPMYF; CDR3 DNA: TGTGCCAGCAGCCTGGATAGCGGGGGTCTTCCCATGTATTTT
clone size: many; V gene: TRBV20-1; J gene: TRBJ1-6; D gene: NA; CDR3 protein: CSAREWGKGPLHF; CDR3 DNA: TGCAGTGCTAGAGAATGGGGGAAAGGACCCCTCCACTTT
clone size: few; V gene: TRBV9; J gene: TRBJ1-4; D gene: TRBD1; CDR3 protein: CASSGTGSRQAKLFF; CDR3 DNA: TGTGCCAGCAGCGGGACAGGGTCAAGGCAGGCAAAACTGTTTTTT
clone size: NA; V gene: TRBV28; J gene: TRBJ2-5; D gene: NA; CDR3 protein: CASSMASQVQETQYF; CDR3 DNA: TGTGCCAGCAGTATGGCCTCCCAGGTACAAGAGACCCAGTACTTC
clone size: few; V gene: TRBV19; J gene: TRBJ2-5; D gene: TRBD1; CDR3 protein: CASSNTRTGTRTQYF; CDR3 DNA: TGTGCCAGTAGTAACACCAGGACAGGTACAAGGACCCAGTACTTC
clone size: many; V gene: TRBV20-1; J gene: TRBJ1-1; D gene: NA; CDR3 protein: CSARSGIGGKNTEAFF; CDR3 DNA: TGCAGTGCTAGATCAGGGATTGGCGGCAAGAACACTGAAGCTTTCTTT
clone size: NA; V gene: TRBV12-3/TRBV12-4; J gene: TRBJ1-1; D gene: NA; CDR3 protein: CASSPSGPNTEAFF; CDR3 DNA: TGTGCCAGCAGTCCCTCGGGCCCGAACACTGAAGCTTTCTTT
clone size: few; V gene: TRBV29-1; J gene: TRBJ2-5; D gene: NA; CDR3 protein: CSVDEGETQYF; CDR3 DNA: TGCAGCGTTGATGAAGGAGAGACCCAGTACTTC
clone size: NA; V gene: TRBV7-2; J gene: TRBJ2-4; D gene: NA; CDR3 protein: CASSPPPDIQYF; CDR3 DNA: TGTGCCAGCAGCCCCCCACCGGACATTCAGTACTTC
clone size: many; V gene: TRBV9; J gene: TRBJ1-2; D gene: NA; CDR3 protein: CASSVDGQINNYGYTF; CDR3 DNA: TGTGCCAGCAGCGTAGACGGACAGATTAATAACTATGGCTACACCTTC
clone size: many; V gene: TRBV20-1; J gene: TRBJ2-5; D gene: TRBD1; CDR3 protein: CSARDRRITQETQYF; CDR3 DNA: TGCAGTGCTAGGGACAGGAGAATCACACAAGAGACCCAGTACTTC
clone size: many; V gene: TRBV7-9; J gene: TRBJ1-1; D gene: NA; CDR3 protein: CASSLGISGRDTEAFF; CDR3 DNA: TGTGCCAGCAGCTTAGGGATCTCGGGGAGGGACACTGAAGCTTTCTTT